The TCR beta chain described here comes from a study of response to subunit inactivated influenza vaccine. Comment on this clonotype: Its antigen remains unidentified.

Germline V gene sequence: CDR1 DFQATT, CDR2 SNEGSKA (reference sequence). The CDR3 has 15 amino acids. V lost 3 bases to trimming and J lost 0 bases, with 14 bases between them. Points from the study as a whole: The authors suggested that few new T cells are recruited per seasonal influenza vaccination.

A single record per CDR3 protein comes from TCRdb applying MiXCR to the RT-PCR reads. The sample lists around 750,000 distinct CDR3 sequences, about 20% occurring once. The source material was PBMCs from blood, sampled around 5 days after vaccination. The TCR comes from a man between 50 and 59 years old who received an inactivated influenza vaccine. The chain recombines TRBV20-1 with TRBJ2-5, with D perhaps matching TRBD1 or TRBD2 (5 bases each). The CDR3 is CSARDQQDYQETQYF. As DNA, the CDR3 is TGCAGTGCTAGGGACCAACAGGACTACCAAGAGACCCAGTACTTC.